Listed below are T cell receptor beta chains from one sample, sequenced in a study of blood T cell repertoires in COVID-19. Here immunoSEQ multiplex PCR was the method, and the copy in TCRdb shows in-frame clones only, minus some. The table lists some 120,000 clones, 83% of them singletons. Sequencing was done on a sample of peripheral blood. The receptors here all came from a man at least 80 years old with active or convalescent COVID-19. Each CDR3 is given with its conserved first and last residue. Each record gives: V gene, clone size, J gene, D gene, CDR3 DNA, CDR3 protein. A D gene is named only where the DNA matches it firmly. Clone sizes are given selectively: once, few, many, or a class where the clone is expanded.

TRBV19,-,TRBJ1-5,-,TGTGCCAGTAGTACAGGGGGCAATCAGCCCCAGCATTTT,CASSTGGNQPQHF
TRBV29-1,-,TRBJ1-2,TRBD1,TGCAGCGTTGAAGAGCAGGGGGCCTATGGCTACACCTTC,CSVEEQGAYGYTF
TRBV7-6,few,TRBJ2-1,TRBD1,TGTGCCAGCAGACGCACAGGGGGGATCGGCAATGAGCAGTTCTTC,CASRRTGGIGNEQFF
TRBV6-5,-,TRBJ2-7,-,TGTGCCAGCAGTTACTCGAAGGGCAGGGTCTACGAGCAGTACTTC,CASSYSKGRVYEQYF
TRBV2,-,TRBJ2-2,TRBD1,TGTGCCAGCAGTTACACGGGGACAGGGTTTGGCGGGGAGCTGTTTTTT,CASSYTGTGFGGELFF
TRBV5-1,-,TRBJ1-2,-,TGCGCCAGTTCGCAGTTTAACTATGGCTACACCTTC,CASSQFNYGYTF
TRBV2,-,TRBJ2-5,TRBD2,TGTGCCAGCAGTGGTAGCGGGGGGGCTGAGACCCAGTACTTC,CASSGSGGAETQYF
TRBV5-1,-,TRBJ1-1,-,TGCGCCAGCAGCTTCCAGGGCCACACTGAAGCTTTCTTT,CASSFQGHTEAFF
TRBV7-2,-,TRBJ2-3,-,TGTGCCAGCAGCTCAGGACTAGACGGGGGCACGCAGTATTTT,CASSSGLDGGTQYF
TRBV7-2,-,TRBJ1-1,-,TGTGCCAGCAGCCTCCAGCGTGGATCTACAGAAGCTTTCTTT,CASSLQRGSTEAFF
TRBV5-8,once,TRBJ1-2,-,TGTGCCAGCAGCAAGGGACTTGGCTACACCTTC,CASSKGLGYTF
TRBV9,-,TRBJ2-1,TRBD2,TGTGCCAGCAGCTTCCGGGGACTACCCGGAGGAAATGAGCAGTTCTTC,CASSFRGLPGGNEQFF
TRBV4-3,-,TRBJ1-5,-,TGCGCCAGCAGCCAGGAAGGGGGTCAGCCCCAGCATTTT,CASSQEGGQPQHF
TRBV15,-,TRBJ2-5,-,TGTGCCACCAGCAGGGACACACAAGAGACCCAGTACTTC,CATSRDTQETQYF
TRBV27,-,TRBJ1-5,-,TGTGCCAGCAGGCAACAGCAACATAGCAATCAGCCCCAGCATTTT,CASRQQQHSNQPQHF
TRBV10-3,few,TRBJ2-1,-,TGTGCCATCGGCGGGGACGGGGATAGGTTCTTC,CAIGGDGDRFF
TRBV30,-,TRBJ1-5,TRBD1,TGTGCCTGGAGTTCTTCGACAGGGGGCGCGGAGCCCCAGCATTTT,CAWSSSTGGAEPQHF
TRBV29-1,-,TRBJ1-1,TRBD1,TGCAGCGTTTGGACAGGGTATGAAGCTTTCTTT,CSVWTGYEAFF
TRBV5-1,-,TRBJ2-7,-,TGCGCCAGCAGCCCCGAGGTTCCCTACGAGCAGTACTTC,CASSPEVPYEQYF
TRBV5-1,-,TRBJ2-5,-,TGCGCCAGCAGCTTGGCCGGATCTTGGCGGGGGCCCCAAGAGACCCAGTACTTC,CASSLAGSWRGPQETQYF
TRBV7-2,-,TRBJ1-2,-,TGTGCCAGCAGCTTAGGGGTGGGGCCCTCCGGCTATGGCTACACCTTC,CASSLGVGPSGYGYTF
TRBV5-4,-,TRBJ2-1,TRBD1,TGTGCCAGCAGCGAGCGACAGGGCGATGAGCAGTTCTTC,CASSERQGDEQFF
TRBV19,-,TRBJ1-3,-,TGTGCCGCCCGGGACAACTCTGGAAACACCATATATTTT,CAARDNSGNTIYF
TRBV5-1,-,TRBJ2-5,-,TGCGCCAGCAGCTTGCTCTCCCAAGAGACCCAGTACTTC,CASSLLSQETQYF
TRBV10-3,-,TRBJ2-1,-,TGTGCCATCAGTGACTACGGCGGTCGCTCCTACAATGAGCAGTTCTTC,CAISDYGGRSYNEQFF
TRBV4-3,-,TRBJ1-2,TRBD1,TGCGCCAGCAGCCAGTACACCGGGACAGGAGCTAACTATGGCTACACCTTC,CASSQYTGTGANYGYTF
TRBV6-5,-,TRBJ2-3,-,TGTGCCGGGGCGGAATACACAGATACGCAGTATTTT,CAGAEYTDTQYF
TRBV19,-,TRBJ2-2,TRBD1,TGTGCCAGTAGGCTGACAGGGGGCAGTAACACCGGGGAGCTGTTTTTT,CASRLTGGSNTGELFF
TRBV28,-,TRBJ2-7,TRBD1,TGTGCCAGCAGCCCTTCCGGGACAGCTTCCTACGAGCAGTACTTC,CASSPSGTASYEQYF